This T cell receptor beta chain was identified in a study of blood T cells in healthy people across ages. It was with a sample-barcoded 5' primer and a J-beta primer mix that a second PCR of roughly 7 to 11 cycles was run. MiXCR was run by TCRdb on the 5' RACE reads, yielding one entry per CDR3 protein. Of roughly 1.7 million distinct CDR3 sequences in the sample, almost 35% were seen once. The germline V gene has CDR1 DFQATT and CDR2 SNEGSKA (reference sequence). The CDR3 loop spans 14 amino acids. V was cut by 5 bases and J by 0 bases, with 14 bases left in between. The TCR comes from a woman aged 25 to 39 in good health. The specimen sequenced was blood. The V and J genes are TRBV20-1 and TRBJ2-7; possibly TRBD1 or TRBD2 for D (5 bases each). CDR3 amino acids: CSAWDGPSSYEQYF. CDR3 in DNA: TGCAGTGCTTGGGACGGCCCGAGCTCCTACGAGCAGTACTTC.